The 25 T cell receptor beta chains reported below all come from one sample, sequenced in a study of long-term antiretroviral therapy in people with HIV. An immunoSEQ assay, version v3.0, was performed at survey level. TCRdb's copy holds only in-frame clones and misses some; the assay was immunoSEQ multiplex PCR. The data contain approximately 24,000 clones, roughly 87% of them singletons. Sequencing was performed on unsorted PBMCs, taken 1.8 years before starting antiretroviral therapy. Receptor source: a man in his fifties or sixties with HIV.

This sequence joins TRBV5-1 and TRBJ1-2, with D hard to call. This CDR3 contains 16 residues. Trimming pared 4 bases from V and 0 bases from J, leaving 16 bases between. CDR1 and CDR2 from the germline V gene are SGHRS and YFSETQ. The CDR3 DNA reads TGCGCCAGCAGCCGGTCGGACGGTCCGTCTAACTATGGCTACACCTTC. Translated, it gives CASSRSDGPSNYGYTF.

This clone was found a few times. The J gene is TRBJ2-7, the V gene TRBV2; no reliable D call. This CDR3 has 15 amino acids. V lost 3 bases, J lost 7 bases, and 19 bases lay in between. In germline, CDR1 is SNHLY, CDR2 FYNNEI. This CDR3 is CASSEIAVSSREQYF. In DNA, the CDR3 is TGTGCCAGCAGTGAGATCGCAGTGTCGTCGCGGGAGCAGTACTTC.

This chain connects TRBV13 to TRBJ1-3; 9 nucleotides line up with TRBD1. Germline loops: CDR1 PRHDT, CDR2 FYEKMQ (reference sequence). This CDR3 comprises 15 residues. Trimming removed 10 bases from V and 1 base from J; junction bases left unmatched: 8. The CDR3: CATRDRVFSGNTIYF. The CDR3 DNA sequence: TGTGCCACCCGGGACAGGGTTTTTTCTGGAAACACCATATATTTT.

The chain is built from TRBV9 and TRBJ2-1, with 7 positions matching TRBD2. This CDR3 region has 16 residues. The ends lost 0 bases at V and 4 bases at J; junction bases unmatched: 7. Germline V gene data show CDR1 as SGDLS and CDR2 as YYNGEE. CDR3 in DNA: TGTGCCAGCAGCGTAGGCGCTAGCGGAGGGTACAATGAGCAGTTCTTC. It translates to CASSVGASGGYNEQFF. Full variable domain (outside the CDR3, taken from reference TRBV9 and TRBJ2-1): DSGVTQTPKHLITATGQRVTLRCSPRSGDLSVYWYQQSLDQGLQFLIQYYNGEERAKGNILERFSAQQFPDLHSELNLSSLELGDSALYFCASSVGASGGYNEQFFGPGTRLTVL.

In this sample, this clone turned up once. This chain connects TRBV29-1 to TRBJ2-3; possibly TRBD2 for D (6 bases). Germline-derived CDR1 and CDR2 are SQVTM and ANQGSEA. V was pared by 2 bases and J by 2 bases, with 17 bases between. There are 16 residues in the CDR3. The CDR3 is CSVENGGTLITDTQYF. In DNA form, the CDR3 reads TGCAGCGTTGAAAACGGGGGAACCCTAATCACAGATACGCAGTATTTT.

The J gene is TRBJ2-5, the V gene TRBV7-2; the D gene is possibly TRBD1 (5 bases). CDR3 length equals 14 residues. The V end lost 4 bases, the J end lost 2 bases, and 11 bases lay between the germline ends. Germline CDR1 reads SGHTA; CDR2 reads FQGNSA. Here the CDR3 reads CASSSRQKQETQYF. In DNA form, the CDR3 reads TGTGCCAGCAGCTCGCGACAGAAACAAGAGACCCAGTACTTC.

The gene calls are TRBV9 and TRBJ2-3; weak D call: TRBD2 (5 bases). V was cut by 4 bases and J by 3 bases, with 18 bases left in between. The CDR3 runs 16 residues. CDR1 is SGDLS, CDR2 YYNGEE, per germline. The CDR3 DNA is TGTGCCAGCAGCCCCTCCTACACGGGGTGGACAGATACGCAGTATTTT. Protein: CASSPSYTGWTDTQYF. Based on the CDR3 plus reference TRBV9 and TRBJ2-3, the full variable domain is DSGVTQTPKHLITATGQRVTLRCSPRSGDLSVYWYQQSLDQGLQFLIQYYNGEERAKGNILERFSAQQFPDLHSELNLSSLELGDSALYFCASSPSYTGWTDTQYFGPGTRLTVL.

The CDR3 region has the DNA TGTGCCAGCAGCTTGGTTTATAGCGGGGGTGGTTTGTACGAGCAGTACTTC. Translated: CASSLVYSGGGLYEQYF. The rearrangement joins TRBV7-9 to TRBJ2-7; 9 nucleotides line up with TRBD2. V trimming: 3 bases; J trimming: 4 bases; junction bases outside the gene matches: 13. The CDR3 has 17 residues. Germline V lookup: CDR1 SEHNR, CDR2 FQNEAQ (reference sequence).

The chain recombines TRBV7-2 with TRBJ1-5; TRBD1 aligns across 7 bases. Germline-derived CDR1 and CDR2 are SGHTA and FQGNSA. CDR3 length: 14 residues. Trimming at V came to 5 bases and at J to 9 bases, leaving 10 bases not matched to a gene. Written as DNA, the CDR3 is TGTGCCAGCAGCCCCGGGACAGCAGACGGGCCCCAGCATTTT. Its translation: CASSPGTADGPQHF. Full variable domain (remainder filled in from reference TRBV7-2 and TRBJ1-5): GAGVSQSPSNKVTEKGKDVELRCDPISGHTALYWYRQSLGQGLEFLIYFQGNSAPDKSGLPSDRFSAERTGGSVSTLTIQRTQQEDSAVYLCASSPGTADGPQHFGDGTRLSIL.

The chain links TRBV6-5 to TRBJ1-5, with D possibly matching TRBD1 (5 bases). V gave up 6 bases and J gave up 0 bases, with 12 bases separating them. The CDR3 totals 15 residues. Germline CDR1 and CDR2: MNHEY and SVGAGI. CDR3 DNA sequence: TGTGCCAGCAGGCGACAGCTGGATAGCAATCAGCCCCAGCATTTT. Translating gives CASRRQLDSNQPQHF.

This clone turned up a few times. The genes are TRBV4-3 and TRBJ2-1, with D possibly matching TRBD1 (5 bases). This CDR3 has 13 residues. In germline, CDR1 is LGHNA, CDR2 YSLEER. Trimming pared 4 bases from V and 4 bases from J, leaving 8 bases between. CDR3 loop: CASSLGRYNEQFF. The CDR3 DNA sequence: TGCGCCAGCAGCCTGGGGCGTTACAATGAGCAGTTCTTC.

The chain recombines TRBV5-8 with TRBJ1-2; D unclear. This CDR3 has 12 residues. The germline gives CDR1 SGHTS, CDR2 YDEGEE. V gave up 10 bases and J gave up 4 bases, with 14 bases separating them. CDR3 loop: CASIRTGYGYTF. The CDR3 nucleotides are TGTGCCTCAATTCGGACCGGCTATGGCTACACCTTC.

The chain couples TRBV4-2 to TRBJ1-4, with 7 nucleotides matching TRBD1. The V gene's germline CDR1 is LGHNA and CDR2 YNFKEQ. CDR3 length equals 16 residues. J gave up 0 bases and V 3 bases, and 4 bases lay outside the gene matches. CDR3 DNA: TGTGCCAGCAGCCAGTTGGGACAGCCAACTAATGAAAAACTGTTTTTT. Translating it yields CASSQLGQPTNEKLFF.

The chain recombines TRBV6-5 with TRBJ1-1; D is perhaps TRBD1 (6 bases). This CDR3 is 15 amino acids long. Per germline, CDR1 MNHEY and CDR2 SVGAGI. Deletions cut 7 bases from V and 1 base from J, with 16 bases between. The CDR3 DNA reads as TGTGCCAGCACCCACGGGGGGGCCTGGAACACTGAAGCTTTCTTT. Translating gives CASTHGGAWNTEAFF.

The rearrangement uses TRBV7-9 and TRBJ1-3; weak D call: TRBD1 (6 bases). Trimming shortened V by 5 bases and J by 0 bases, and 11 bases separated the two germline ends. The CDR3 runs to 15 residues. Germline V lookup: CDR1 SEHNR, CDR2 FQNEAQ (reference sequence). The CDR3 DNA sequence: TGTGCCAGCAGCACGGGACAAAGCTCTGGAAACACCATATATTTT. Translated: CASSTGQSSGNTIYF.

The rearrangement links TRBV7-9 to TRBJ2-2, with D perhaps being TRBD1 or TRBD2 (5 bases each). Between the trimmed V and J ends, which lost 4 bases and 0 bases, there was a span of 12 bases. Looked up from germline, CDR1 is SEHNR and CDR2 is FQNEAQ (reference sequence). CDR3 length: 16 residues. The CDR3, as DNA: TGTGCCAGCAGCTCAAAAGGGACGGCGAACACCGGGGAGCTGTTTTTT. Its protein product is CASSSKGTANTGELFF.

This rearrangement joins TRBV18 to TRBJ1-2, with TRBD1 identical over 8 bases. Germline V CDR1 and CDR2: KGHSH, LQKENI. The V and J ends lost 4 bases and 7 bases, in that order; junction bases with no gene match: 11. This CDR3 is built from 15 residues. The DNA of the CDR3 is TGTGCCAGCTCACAGATGTCCAGGGGGCAAGGTGGCTACACCTTC. This sequence encodes CASSQMSRGQGGYTF. Supplemented by reference TRBV18 and TRBJ1-2, the full variable domain reads NAGVMQNPRHLVRRRGQEARLRCSPMKGHSHVYWYRQLPEEGLKFMVYLQKENIIDESGMPKERFSAEFPKEGPSILRIQQVVRGDSAAYFCASSQMSRGQGGYTFGSGTRLTVV.

V gene TRBV19 combines with J gene TRBJ2-1; 14 nucleotides align to TRBD2. J lost 0 bases, V lost 10 bases, and 14 bases had no gene match. This CDR3 has 19 amino acids. Germline V gene data show CDR1 as LNHDA and CDR2 as SQIVND (reference sequence). The CDR3 sequence is CATRGTSGRTKSSYNEQFF. The CDR3, as DNA: TGTGCCACCCGAGGGACTAGCGGGAGAACCAAGAGCTCCTACAATGAGCAGTTCTTC. The entire variable domain, with the rest obtained from reference TRBV19 and TRBJ2-1, is as follows: DGGITQSPKYLFRKEGQNVTLSCEQNLNHDAMYWYRQDPGQGLRLIYYSQIVNDFQKGDIAEGYSVSREKKESFPLTVTSAQKNPTAFYLCATRGTSGRTKSSYNEQFFGPGTRLTVL.

The rearrangement uses TRBV11-2 and TRBJ2-2, with D perhaps matching TRBD1 (5 bases). V was cut by 7 bases and J by 6 bases, with 24 bases left in between. The CDR3 loop spans 17 amino acids. Per the germline V gene, CDR1 is SGHAT and CDR2 is FQNNGV. This CDR3 reads CASMFGSLTREAGELFF. The CDR3 DNA reads as TGTGCCAGCATGTTCGGCTCCCTTACCAGGGAAGCCGGGGAGCTGTTTTTT. Full variable domain (missing parts from reference TRBV11-2 and TRBJ2-2): EAGVAQSPRYKIIEKRQSVAFWCNPISGHATLYWYQQILGQGPKLLIQFQNNGVVDDSQLPKDRFSAERLKGVDSTLKIQPAKLEDSAVYLCASMFGSLTREAGELFFGEGSRLTVL.

This clone was detected a few times. V usage is TRBV10-1 and J usage is TRBJ1-1; TRBD1 is a possible D gene (5 bases). The V end lost 3 bases, the J end lost 1 base, and 18 bases lay between the germline ends. The V gene's germline CDR1 is WNHNN and CDR2 SYGVQD (reference sequence). CDR3 length: 17 residues. The DNA of the CDR3 is TGCGCCAGCAGTGAAGCCCGATACCAAGGGGAGAACACTGAAGCTTTCTTT. Translated: CASSEARYQGENTEAFF.

This chain links TRBV5-4 with TRBJ1-3, with D unclear. Deletions cut 3 bases from V and 4 bases from J, with 5 bases between. The CDR3 spans 12 residues. Germline V CDR1 and CDR2: SGHNT, YYREEE (reference sequence). For the CDR3, the DNA is TGTGCCAGCAGCTATCCGGGAAACACCATATATTTT. Translated: CASSYPGNTIYF.

The genes are TRBV4-1 and TRBJ1-5; TRBD1 might be the D (5 bases). Trimming left V 0 bases short and J 7 bases short, with 16 bases between. The CDR3 has 16 residues. Germline V lookup: CDR1 MGHRA, CDR2 YSYEKL. The CDR3, as DNA: TGCGCCAGCAGCCAAGATGGGCGGGGGGTAAAGCAGCCCCAGCATTTT. This gives the protein CASSQDGRGVKQPQHF.

The J gene is TRBJ2-1, the V gene TRBV5-1; a possible D gene is TRBD2 (5 bases). CDR1 and CDR2 (germline): SGHRS, YFSETQ. V dropped 9 bases and J dropped 0 bases, with 16 bases sitting between them. This CDR3 region has 15 residues. CDR3 nucleotide sequence: TGCGCCACCTCCCTCCGGGAAAGCTCCTACAATGAGCAGTTCTTC. Its protein is CATSLRESSYNEQFF. The complete variable domain, with remaining parts taken from reference TRBV5-1 and TRBJ2-1, reads KAGVTQTPRYLIKTRGQQVTLSCSPISGHRSVSWYQQTPGQGLQFLFEYFSETQRNKGNFPGRFSGRQFSNSRSEMNVSTLELGDSALYLCATSLRESSYNEQFFGPGTRLTVL.

The V and J genes are TRBV5-1 and TRBJ1-2; 9 bases line up with TRBD1. The CDR3 covers 14 residues. CDR1 and CDR2 from the germline V gene are SGHRS and YFSETQ. The V segment lost 6 bases and the J segment 3 bases; nucleotides outside the gene matches: 6. The CDR3 DNA reads TGCGCCAGCAAACCACAGGGGGCTGACTATGGCTACACCTTC. Amino acids: CASKPQGADYGYTF.

The gene calls are TRBV7-6 and TRBJ1-5; D not resolved. CDR1 is SGHVS and CDR2 is FNYEAQ in the germline V gene. The CDR3 length is 13 residues. Trimming removed 5 bases at V and 6 bases at J, with 11 bases between. Written as DNA, the CDR3 is TGTGCCAGCAGCCTTCATCACGGTCAGCCCCAGCATTTT. Its translation is CASSLHHGQPQHF.